These 29 T cell receptor beta chains originate from one sample sequenced in a study of graft-versus-host responses after intestinal transplantation. No antigen is known for these receptors. Repertoires were generated with immunoSEQ multiplex PCR, while TCRdb's copy carries only in-frame clones and drops some. The sample includes 96,000 or so clones, 92% of them seen just once. The sample was unstimulated CD4+ T cells sorted from spleen or lymph node cells, taken before intestinal transplant. Receptors were obtained from a human donor who received an intestinal transplant.

The J gene is TRBJ1-2, the V gene TRBV5-8, with 11 bases aligning to TRBD1. Germline lookup yields CDR1 SGHTS and CDR2 YDEGEE. Losses at the gene ends were 0 bases for V and 7 bases for J; bases not matched to a gene: 11. The CDR3 is 17 amino acids. The CDR3 loop is CASSLAERGQGGSGYTF. The DNA for the CDR3 is TGTGCCAGCAGCTTGGCCGAAAGGGGACAGGGGGGGAGTGGCTACACCTTC.

The chain has TRBV11-2 and TRBJ2-1, with 9 bases identical to TRBD2. The germline gives CDR1 SGHAT, CDR2 FQNNGV. V lost 7 bases and J lost 9; bases outside the gene matches: 7. This CDR3 is built from 13 residues. CDR3 region: CASNPTTSGEQFF. The CDR3 DNA sequence: TGTGCCAGCAACCCGACGACTAGCGGTGAGCAGTTCTTC.

The V gene is TRBV7-2, the J gene TRBJ2-5; 7 bases map to TRBD2. Unmatched junction bases numbered 12, after V lost 3 bases and J lost 5 bases. The CDR3 runs 16 residues. Germline V gene sequence: CDR1 SGHTA, CDR2 FQGNSA. This CDR3 is CASSFLWSGAQETQYF. CDR3 bases: TGTGCCAGCAGCTTCCTTTGGAGCGGGGCCCAGGAGACCCAGTACTTC.

The rearrangement uses TRBV7-2 and TRBJ2-1, with 8 nucleotides matching TRBD1. Trimming cost V 3 bases and J 12 bases; bases outside gene matches: 10. The CDR3 length is 14 residues. Germline V gene data show CDR1 as SGHTA and CDR2 as FQGNSA. The CDR3 spells CASSFAGQARTQFF. CDR3 in DNA: TGTGCCAGCAGCTTCGCGGGACAGGCCCGGACGCAGTTCTTC.

The chain employs TRBV4-2 and TRBJ2-2, with 8 positions matching TRBD2. V shed 2 bases, J shed 2 bases, and the junction held 7 bases outside the gene matches. The CDR3 contains 17 residues. Germline V gene lookup returns CDR1 LGHNA and CDR2 YNFKEQ. CDR3 residues: CASSQPAGGQNTGELFF. The CDR3 DNA sequence: TGTGCCAGCAGCCAACCGGCGGGGGGCCAAAACACCGGGGAGCTGTTTTTT.

The chain is built from TRBV6-1 and TRBJ1-3; no clear D. The V end lost 0 bases, the J end lost 0 bases, and 15 bases lay between the germline ends. CDR3 size: 18 residues. CDR1 is MNHNS, CDR2 SASEGT, per germline. The CDR3 spells CASSEAWRGKLSGNTIYF. CDR3 bases: TGTGCCAGCAGTGAAGCATGGCGAGGGAAACTCTCTGGAAACACCATATATTTT.

The chain recombines TRBV30 with TRBJ1-1; D might be TRBD1 (5 bases). Trimming removed 8 bases at V and 1 base at J, with 17 bases between. The CDR3 runs 14 residues. CDR1 and CDR2 (germline): GTSNPN, SVGIG (reference sequence). This CDR3 is CAVGGTAGNTEAFF. In nucleotides, the CDR3 is TGTGCCGTCGGCGGGACCGCGGGGAACACTGAAGCTTTCTTT. The whole variable domain, remainder taken from reference TRBV30 and TRBJ1-1, is SQTIHQWPATLVQPVGSPLSLECTVEGTSNPNLYWYRQAAGRGLQLLFYSVGIGQISSEVPQNLSASRPQDRQFILSSKKLLLSDSGFYLCAVGGTAGNTEAFFGQGTRLTVV.

This sequence joins TRBV5-1 and TRBJ1-6, with a possible D match to TRBD1 (6 bases). The V gene lost 4 bases and the J gene lost 0 bases, with 14 bases spanning the gap. CDR3 length: 17 amino acids. CDR1 and CDR2 from the germline V gene are SGHRS and YFSETQ. The CDR3, as DNA: TGCGCCAGCAGCCAACGACAGGAACACTCCTATAATTCACCCCTCCACTTT. It translates to CASSQRQEHSYNSPLHF.

The CDR3 loop reads CASSLTVAGGPIHTDTQYF. The CDR3 nucleotides are TGTGCCAGCAGCTTAACGGTGGCGGGAGGGCCCATCCACACAGATACGCAGTATTTT. The chain employs TRBV7-2 and TRBJ2-3, with 9 bases identical to TRBD2. This CDR3 spans 19 amino acids. Germline V gene data show CDR1 as SGHTA and CDR2 as FQGNSA. With 2 bases clipped from V and 2 bases from J, the junction kept 14 bases outside the gene matches. The full variable domain, with the rest looked up from reference TRBV7-2 and TRBJ2-3, is GAGVSQSPSNKVTEKGKDVELRCDPISGHTALYWYRQSLGQGLEFLIYFQGNSAPDKSGLPSDRFSAERTGGSVSTLTIQRTQQEDSAVYLCASSLTVAGGPIHTDTQYFGPGTRLTVL.

CDR3 in DNA: TGTGCCATTCCGCAGCCCCAGGGAAGGAATGAAAAACTGTTTTTT. This sequence encodes CAIPQPQGRNEKLFF. The rearrangement links TRBV2 to TRBJ1-4; the D gene is possibly TRBD1 (5 bases). This CDR3 has 15 residues. Germline-derived CDR1 and CDR2 are SNHLY and FYNNEI. The V and J ends lost 10 bases and 5 bases respectively, with 20 bases between them.

This chain links TRBV28 with TRBJ1-2; 12 bases agree with TRBD1. The CDR3 is 13 residues long. V gave up 4 bases and J gave up 7 bases; unmatched junction bases: 1. Germline V gives CDR1 MDHEN, CDR2 SYDVKM. The CDR3: CASSWDRGPGYTF. CDR3 DNA sequence: TGTGCCAGCAGTTGGGACAGGGGGCCTGGCTACACCTTC.

Only a few counts were recorded for this clone. V gene TRBV6-5 combines with J gene TRBJ2-1; a weak D match, TRBD2 (5 bases). V shed 0 bases and J shed 5 bases, with 5 bases lying between them. The CDR3 sequence is 13 residues long. Germline CDR1 MNHEY, CDR2 SVGAGI. Written as DNA, the CDR3 is TGTGCCAGCAGTTACTCGACTAACAATGAGCAGTTCTTC. It yields the protein CASSYSTNNEQFF.

J is TRBJ2-7 and V is TRBV18, with a tentative D call TRBD1 (6 bases). With 2 bases removed from V and 3 bases from J, the gap between germline ends came to 14 bases. This CDR3 region has 15 residues. Germline V gene sequence: CDR1 KGHSH, CDR2 LQKENI. The CDR3 bases are TGTGCCAGCTCACCAGCGGCAGGGGAAAACTACGAGCAGTACTTC. It is translated as CASSPAAGENYEQYF. Using reference TRBV18 and TRBJ2-7 for the parts outside the CDR3, the full variable domain is NAGVMQNPRHLVRRRGQEARLRCSPMKGHSHVYWYRQLPEEGLKFMVYLQKENIIDESGMPKERFSAEFPKEGPSILRIQQVVRGDSAAYFCASSPAAGENYEQYFGPGTRLTVT.

This chain links TRBV7-2 with TRBJ1-1; the D is unclear. V lost 4 bases, J lost 4 bases, and 4 bases lay in between. In germline, CDR1 is SGHTA, CDR2 FQGNSA. The CDR3 consists of 11 residues. The CDR3 DNA follows: TGTGCCAGCAGCTCGGGCACTGAAGCTTTCTTT. Residues: CASSSGTEAFF.

V gene TRBV9 combines with J gene TRBJ2-1, with 7 bases lining up with TRBD2. Looked up from germline, CDR1 is SGDLS and CDR2 is YYNGEE. CDR3 length: 13 amino acids. V lost 5 bases and J lost 4; bases outside the gene matches: 3. DNA of the CDR3: TGTGCCAGCAGTAAGCGGGGATACAATGAGCAGTTCTTC. Its translation is CASSKRGYNEQFF. Looking up the rest from reference TRBV9 and TRBJ2-1 gives the full variable domain: DSGVTQTPKHLITATGQRVTLRCSPRSGDLSVYWYQQSLDQGLQFLIQYYNGEERAKGNILERFSAQQFPDLHSELNLSSLELGDSALYFCASSKRGYNEQFFGPGTRLTVL.

DNA for the CDR3: TGTGCCAGCAGCGTGGGGGCCCAGGGGAGCTATGGCTACACCTTC. Amino acid sequence: CASSVGAQGSYGYTF. The rearrangement uses TRBV9 and TRBJ1-2; D might be TRBD1 (6 bases). Trimming stripped 2 bases from V and 4 bases from J, with 15 bases between. CDR3 size: 15 residues. Germline V CDR1 and CDR2: SGDLS, YYNGEE.

The J gene is TRBJ1-2, the V gene TRBV28, with D perhaps TRBD1 (6 bases). The CDR3 length is 14 residues. V lost 3 bases and J 8 bases, leaving 16 bases between the germline ends. Germline V lookup: CDR1 MDHEN, CDR2 SYDVKM. This chain's CDR3 is CASSFGDTDRGYTF. The CDR3 region has the DNA TGTGCCAGCAGTTTTGGGGACACGGATCGGGGCTACACCTTC.

V is TRBV7-9 and J is TRBJ2-7, with D perhaps matching TRBD1 (5 bases). Trimming stripped 1 base from V and 6 bases from J, with 10 bases between. The CDR3 consists of 13 residues. Per the germline V gene, CDR1 is SEHNR and CDR2 is FQNEAQ (reference sequence). The chain's CDR3 is CASSLEFDSEQYF. The CDR3 DNA reads as TGTGCCAGCAGCTTAGAGTTCGACAGCGAGCAGTACTTC.

This sequence joins TRBV9 and TRBJ1-2; D not certain. CDR1 SGDLS and CDR2 YYNGEE come from the germline V gene. This CDR3 region has 14 residues. Trimming stripped 0 bases from V and 4 bases from J, with 10 bases between. In DNA form, the CDR3 reads TGTGCCAGCAGCGTAGATTCAGCGAGCTATGGCTACACCTTC. Residues: CASSVDSASYGYTF. The complete variable domain, with remaining parts taken from reference TRBV9 and TRBJ1-2, reads DSGVTQTPKHLITATGQRVTLRCSPRSGDLSVYWYQQSLDQGLQFLIQYYNGEERAKGNILERFSAQQFPDLHSELNLSSLELGDSALYFCASSVDSASYGYTFGSGTRLTVV.

The J gene is TRBJ2-7, the V gene TRBV5-1; weak D call: TRBD1 (6 bases). The length of the CDR3 is 13 residues. Germline V CDR1 and CDR2: SGHRS, YFSETQ. V dropped 3 bases and J dropped 5 bases, with 12 bases sitting between them. CDR3 loop: CASSSQGTDEQYF. The CDR3 DNA sequence: TGCGCCAGCAGCTCCCAGGGGACGGACGAGCAGTACTTC.

The J gene is TRBJ1-2, the V gene TRBV5-4; 9 bases align to TRBD1. Germline V CDR1 and CDR2: SGHNT, YYREEE (reference sequence). The CDR3 loop spans 14 amino acids. The V and J ends lost 5 bases and 6 bases, in that order; junction bases with no gene match: 8. The CDR3: CASSRDRVRNGYTF. The CDR3 DNA sequence: TGTGCCAGCAGTCGGGACAGGGTGAGGAATGGCTACACCTTC.

CDR3 protein: CASSLGTGVADTQYF. DNA of the CDR3: TGTGCCAGCAGCTTAGGGACAGGGGTTGCGGATACGCAGTATTTT. The chain recombines TRBV7-9 with TRBJ2-3, with 9 bases lining up with TRBD1. After removal of 1 base from V and 6 bases from J, the junction contained 5 bases not matched to a gene. The CDR3 consists of 15 residues. CDR1 and CDR2 (germline): SEHNR, FQNEAQ (reference sequence).

This chain joins TRBV5-1 and TRBJ1-2; TRBD1 is a possible D gene (6 bases). With 5 bases removed from V and 5 bases from J, the gap between germline ends came to 16 bases. The germline V gene encodes CDR1 SGHRS and CDR2 YFSETQ. The CDR3 extends over 14 amino acids. The CDR3 DNA follows: TGCGCCAGCAGGGATGCCGGGACACCTTATGGCTACACCTTC. Translated, it gives CASRDAGTPYGYTF.

The rearrangement uses TRBV7-9 and TRBJ1-2, with D possibly TRBD1 on 5 matching bases. Germline V gene lookup returns CDR1 SEHNR and CDR2 FQNEAQ (reference sequence). This CDR3 region has 14 residues. V was clipped by 5 bases and J by 6 bases, with 16 bases between them. CDR3 in DNA: TGTGCCAGCAGCGAGAGTGGGCGGGGGAATGGCTACACCTTC. Its protein product is CASSESGRGNGYTF. The full variable domain, with the rest looked up from reference TRBV7-9 and TRBJ1-2, is DTGVSQNPRHKITKRGQNVTFRCDPISEHNRLYWYRQTLGQGPEFLTYFQNEAQLEKSRLLSDRFSAERPKGSFSTLEIQRTEQGDSAMYLCASSESGRGNGYTFGSGTRLTVV.

The chain employs TRBV19 and TRBJ1-5; D is possibly TRBD1 (6 bases). V was shortened by 6 bases and J by 4 bases, with 16 bases between the two germline ends. In germline, CDR1 is LNHDA, CDR2 SQIVND (reference sequence). The CDR3 loop spans 15 amino acids. The CDR3 protein is CASSTTGTLNQPQHF. The DNA of the CDR3 is TGTGCCAGTAGCACGACCGGGACATTAAATCAGCCCCAGCATTTT. The variable domain in full, with the rest retrieved from reference TRBV19 and TRBJ1-5, is DGGITQSPKYLFRKEGQNVTLSCEQNLNHDAMYWYRQDPGQGLRLIYYSQIVNDFQKGDIAEGYSVSREKKESFPLTVTSAQKNPTAFYLCASSTTGTLNQPQHFGDGTRLSIL.

Remarks on this clone: Different DNA sequences within this sample yield the same CDR3. The gene calls are TRBV7-6 and TRBJ2-7; D gene uncertain. V lost 4 bases and J 6 bases, leaving 10 bases between the germline ends. CDR1 and CDR2 from the germline V gene are SGHVS and FNYEAQ. This CDR3 has 12 residues. The CDR3 loop is CASSSPPGEQYF. In nucleotides, the CDR3 is TGTGCCAGCAGCTCCCCTCCAGGCGAGCAGTACTTC.

This clone showed up just once. This chain links TRBV30 with TRBJ2-3; D might be TRBD1 (6 bases). Trimming took off 4 bases at V and 3 bases at J, with 11 bases between the two ends. The CDR3 totals 13 residues. Germline V CDR1 and CDR2: GTSNPN, SVGIG (reference sequence). CDR3 sequence: CAWTRGDTDTQYF. The CDR3 nucleotides read TGTGCCTGGACCAGGGGTGATACAGATACGCAGTATTTT.

This clone showed up just once. The chain couples TRBV18 to TRBJ1-3; no definite D call. With 2 bases removed from V and 0 bases from J, the gap between germline ends came to 8 bases. The CDR3 length is 15 residues. Germline CDR1 and CDR2: KGHSH and LQKENI. CDR3 coding DNA: TGTGCCAGCTCACCAGGGCTCAGCTCTGGAAACACCATATATTTT. Amino acid sequence: CASSPGLSSGNTIYF.

The gene calls are TRBV7-2 and TRBJ2-1, with 9 bases that match TRBD2. The CDR3 is 14 amino acids. The J segment lost 9 bases and the V segment lost 3 bases, leaving 6 bases of the junction unmatched. In germline, CDR1 is SGHTA, CDR2 FQGNSA. The CDR3 sequence: CASSLGGREGEQFF. The CDR3 bases are TGTGCCAGCAGCTTGGGCGGGAGGGAGGGTGAGCAGTTCTTC.